The 24 T cell receptor beta chains below come from one sample, sequenced in a study of beta chain features in type 1 diabetes. Study outcomes and limitations: Shortening of TCRB CDR3s, moderate but significant, appeared in all four CD4+ subsets of Type 1 diabetes patients.

These receptors lack a known antigen. TCRB transcripts that were expressed got sequenced, as all of the isolated RNA had been reverse transcribed. Measured with immunoSEQ multiplex PCR; TCRdb has only the in-frame clones, and not every one. The table has around 56,000 clones, approximately 52% seen once. Sequenced material: Tregs from blood. These receptors all come from a woman in her forties with type 1 diabetes.

The CDR3 sequence: CASSSPDRAYTEAFF. The DNA for the CDR3 is TGTGCCAGCAGCTCCCCCGACAGGGCTTACACTGAAGCTTTCTTT. V usage is TRBV7-2 and J usage is TRBJ1-1; 7 bases are a match to TRBD1. Germline V gene sequence: CDR1 SGHTA, CDR2 FQGNSA. Losses at the gene ends were 4 bases for V and 3 bases for J; bases not matched to a gene: 8. This CDR3 comprises 15 residues.

Within the sample, this clone is medium-sized. The chain recombines TRBV7-2 with TRBJ2-1; unclear D gene. The CDR3 totals 11 residues. Between the trimmed V and J ends, which lost 0 bases and 11 bases, there was a span of 5 bases. Germline lookup yields CDR1 SGHTA and CDR2 FQGNSA. The chain's CDR3 is CASSLAYQQFF. CDR3 DNA: TGTGCCAGCAGCTTAGCCTACCAGCAGTTCTTC.

This chain connects TRBV5-4 to TRBJ1-1; no definite D call. Germline loops: CDR1 SGHNT, CDR2 YYREEE (reference sequence). Trimming left V 4 bases short and J 4 bases short, with 8 bases between. The CDR3 is 12 residues long. CDR3: CASSPGFTEAFF. The CDR3 region has the DNA TGTGCCAGCAGCCCGGGGTTCACTGAAGCTTTCTTT.

The V call is TRBV5-4, the J call TRBJ2-1, with D possibly being TRBD2 (5 bases). The CDR3 length is 13 residues. The V gene's germline CDR1 is SGHNT and CDR2 YYREEE (reference sequence). V gave up 4 bases and J gave up 7 bases, with 12 bases separating them. DNA for the CDR3: TGTGCCAGCAGCCGGGGAGAGGTTAATGAGCAGTTCTTC. It yields the protein CASSRGEVNEQFF.

This clone was seen a few times. The chain combines TRBV6-6 with TRBJ2-1, with 10 bases identical to TRBD2. Germline V lookup: CDR1 MNHNY, CDR2 SVGAGI (reference sequence). The CDR3 loop spans 15 amino acids. Trimming cost V 5 bases and J 5 bases; bases outside gene matches: 6. CDR3 protein: CASSDSGGKNNEQFF. Here the CDR3 DNA reads TGTGCCAGCAGTGATAGCGGGGGGAAAAACAATGAGCAGTTCTTC.

This chain links TRBV6-1 with TRBJ2-1, with D possibly being TRBD2 (6 bases). This CDR3 contains 13 residues. With 7 bases removed from V and 4 bases from J, the gap between germline ends came to 11 bases. The V gene's germline CDR1 is MNHNS and CDR2 SASEGT. The CDR3 protein is CASTRDFYNEQFF. CDR3 nucleotides: TGTGCCAGCACCCGGGACTTTTACAATGAGCAGTTCTTC.

The chain employs TRBV2 and TRBJ2-1; 12 nucleotides align to TRBD1. CDR1 and CDR2 (germline): SNHLY, FYNNEI. With 6 bases clipped from V and 7 bases from J, the junction kept 4 bases outside the gene matches. The CDR3 is 14 residues long. CDR3 residues: CASRRDRGLNEQFF. The CDR3 bases are TGTGCCAGCAGGAGGGACAGGGGGCTTAATGAGCAGTTCTTC.

This clone was observed a few times. This CDR3 reads CASRHDRRGGGELFF. In nucleotides, the CDR3 is TGTGCCAGCAGACACGACAGAAGGGGCGGCGGGGAGCTGTTTTTT. The J gene is TRBJ2-2, the V gene TRBV7-9, with D possibly being TRBD1 (5 bases). The ends were cut back, 6 bases at V and 7 bases at J, with 18 bases in the middle. Germline CDR1 is SEHNR and CDR2 is FQNEAQ (reference sequence). This CDR3 region has 15 residues.

This chain joins TRBV7-3 and TRBJ2-1, with D possibly being TRBD2 (5 bases). CDR3 size: 16 residues. Trimming pared 0 bases from V and 4 bases from J, leaving 13 bases between. Looked up from germline, CDR1 is SGHTA and CDR2 is FQGTGA. The CDR3 region is CASSLTGPPGYNEQFF. The DNA for the CDR3 is TGTGCCAGCAGCTTAACAGGGCCCCCGGGATACAATGAGCAGTTCTTC.

This chain links TRBV28 with TRBJ1-2; 9 nucleotides align to TRBD1. CDR1 MDHEN and CDR2 SYDVKM come from the germline V gene. This CDR3 spans 13 amino acids. J was trimmed by 4 bases and V by 8 bases; bases with no gene match: 5. For the CDR3, the DNA is TGTGCCAGCCGGAGGGGACAGGGCTATGGCTACACCTTC. Translating gives CASRRGQGYGYTF.

V and J are TRBV10-3 and TRBJ1-2, with TRBD1 identical over 7 bases. The CDR3 runs to 15 residues. CDR1 is ENHRY, CDR2 SYGVKD, per germline. V lost 6 bases to trimming and J lost 10 bases; unmatched junction nucleotides: 17. CDR3 sequence (DNA): TGTGCCATCAGCCAAGACAGGGAGCGAGTTAAAGACTACACCTTC. As protein: CAISQDRERVKDYTF.

V is TRBV2 and J is TRBJ1-2; TRBD1 matches at 11 bases. The CDR3 has 15 residues. The ends lost 4 bases at V and 5 bases at J; junction bases unmatched: 6. CDR1 and CDR2 (germline): SNHLY, FYNNEI. The CDR3 protein is CASSARGQGGYGYTF. The CDR3 DNA reads TGTGCCAGCAGTGCTCGGGGACAGGGGGGTTATGGCTACACCTTC.

This CDR3 reads CASSLGGAGTKTQYF. In DNA, the CDR3 is TGTGCCAGCAGCCTCGGGGGGGCGGGTACGAAGACCCAGTACTTC. The genes are TRBV7-2 and TRBJ2-5, with TRBD2 identical over 8 bases. This CDR3 is built from 15 residues. Germline CDR1 and CDR2: SGHTA and FQGNSA. V was clipped by 5 bases and J by 6 bases; unmatched bases: 11.

V and J are TRBV7-2 and TRBJ1-2, with D hard to call. The CDR3 runs 14 residues. Germline CDR1 is SGHTA and CDR2 is FQGNSA. Trimming cost V 1 base and J 2 bases, with 8 bases left between them. CDR3 nucleotide sequence: TGTGCCAGCAGCTTAGGGTGGCAGAACTATGGCTACACCTTC. It specifies CASSLGWQNYGYTF.

V is TRBV7-2 and J is TRBJ2-3; D is possibly TRBD2 (5 bases). V dropped 5 bases and J dropped 0 bases, with 12 bases sitting between them. CDR1 SGHTA and CDR2 FQGNSA come from the germline V gene. CDR3 size: 15 residues. CDR3 sequence: CASSLRTSSTDTQYF. In DNA form, the CDR3 reads TGTGCCAGCAGCCTACGGACTTCTAGCACAGATACGCAGTATTTT.

This clone was detected a few times. The rearrangement uses TRBV7-2 and TRBJ1-5, with D unresolved. Trimming pared 5 bases from V and 6 bases from J, leaving 14 bases between. The CDR3 runs 14 residues. Germline assignment: CDR1 SGHTA and CDR2 FQGNSA. The CDR3, as DNA: TGTGCCAGCAGCCCCCCCGGGTCAAGTCAGCCCCAGCATTTT. Protein product: CASSPPGSSQPQHF.

This clone has only a few counts. The chain carries TRBV6-5 and TRBJ1-1; D is possibly TRBD1 (5 bases). CDR3 length: 13 amino acids. The ends were cut back, 0 bases at V and 6 bases at J, with 8 bases in the middle. In germline, CDR1 is MNHEY, CDR2 SVGAGI. The CDR3 spells CASSYSRESEAFF. The CDR3, as DNA: TGTGCCAGCAGTTACTCCAGGGAATCTGAAGCTTTCTTT.

This clone occurred once. CDR3 sequence (DNA): TGCGCCAGCAGTTCCCTGACAGGGACCCAAGAGACCCAGTACTTC. Encoded protein: CASSSLTGTQETQYF. The chain carries TRBV5-1 and TRBJ2-5; TRBD1 aligns across 7 bases. CDR3 size: 15 residues. Germline trimming cut 5 bases from V and 1 base from J; bases unmatched to any gene: 8. Germline CDR1 SGHRS, CDR2 YFSETQ.

The CDR3 protein is CASSPGAGRQSDTQYF. The CDR3 region has the DNA TGTGCCAGCAGCCCCGGGGCGGGACGACAGTCAGATACGCAGTATTTT. The rearrangement joins TRBV7-9 to TRBJ2-3; D possibly corresponds to TRBD2 (6 bases). The germline gives CDR1 SEHNR, CDR2 FQNEAQ (reference sequence). Trimming pared 5 bases from V and 4 bases from J, leaving 19 bases between. This CDR3 region has 16 residues. Full variable domain (missing parts from reference TRBV7-9 and TRBJ2-3): DTGVSQNPRHKITKRGQNVTFRCDPISEHNRLYWYRQTLGQGPEFLTYFQNEAQLEKSRLLSDRFSAERPKGSFSTLEIQRTEQGDSAMYLCASSPGAGRQSDTQYFGPGTRLTVL.

The V call is TRBV28, the J call TRBJ2-2; 9 positions match TRBD1. With V trimmed by 5 bases and J by 4 bases, 11 bases remained unmatched. The CDR3 is 17 amino acids. The germline V gene encodes CDR1 MDHEN and CDR2 SYDVKM. CDR3 sequence (DNA): TGTGCCAGCAGTACACCGACAGGGGGATATGCCACCGGGGAGCTGTTTTTT. Translation: CASSTPTGGYATGELFF.

This clone was found once. The chain has TRBV4-3 and TRBJ2-4, with 7 positions matching TRBD2. The junction had 17 bases not matched to a gene; V was cut back by 4 bases and J by 8 bases. CDR3 length equals 17 residues. The V gene's germline CDR1 is LGHNA and CDR2 YSLEER. This CDR3 reads CASSLLRGGRLSDIQYF. The CDR3 bases are TGCGCCAGCAGCCTGCTCCGGGGCGGGAGATTGTCGGACATTCAGTACTTC.

This clone was found a few times. The rearrangement joins TRBV5-1 to TRBJ2-7; TRBD2 matches 7 bases. The CDR3 runs 17 residues. J gave up 0 bases and V 2 bases, and 11 bases lay outside the gene matches. Germline V gene data show CDR1 as SGHRS and CDR2 as YFSETQ. The CDR3 DNA reads as TGCGCCAGCAGCTTATTTCCTAGCGGTGGACCCTCCTACGAGCAGTACTTC. Translating gives CASSLFPSGGPSYEQYF.

The rearrangement links TRBV5-4 to TRBJ1-4, with D hard to call. Trimming pared 0 bases from V and 5 bases from J, leaving 11 bases between. Germline loops: CDR1 SGHNT, CDR2 YYREEE (reference sequence). This CDR3 comprises 15 residues. The CDR3 reads CASSLDWAKNEKLFF. In DNA form, the CDR3 reads TGTGCCAGCAGCTTGGATTGGGCGAAGAATGAAAAACTGTTTTTT. Supplemented by reference TRBV5-4 and TRBJ1-4, the full variable domain reads ETGVTQSPTHLIKTRGQQVTLRCSSQSGHNTVSWYQQALGQGPQFIFQYYREEENGRGNFPPRFSGLQFPNYSSELNVNALELDDSALYLCASSLDWAKNEKLFFGSGTQLSVL.

The chain has TRBV6-5 and TRBJ2-3, with 7 bases aligning to TRBD1. The CDR3 totals 15 residues. The germline V gene encodes CDR1 MNHEY and CDR2 SVGAGI. V shed 4 bases and J 1 base; nucleotides not matched to a gene: 5. The CDR3 region is CASSSGDRGTDTQYF. The CDR3 coding sequence is TGTGCCAGCAGTTCCGGGGACAGAGGCACAGATACGCAGTATTTT.